This T cell receptor beta chain appears in the sequencing data of a study of CD8 T cells in ankylosing spondylitis. Study conclusions and caveats: According to the report, clones linked to the disease were significantly enriched in matched synovial fluid samples taken from ankylosing spondylitis patients.

This clonotype was recorded at least ten times. Antigen unknown. TCRdb reprocessed the 5' RACE reads via MiXCR and lists one record per CDR3 protein. The table records 300,000 to 400,000 distinct CDR3 sequences, 14% to 15% of them present only once. The germline CDR1 and CDR2 sequences are SQVTM and ANQGSEA. V shed 4 bases and J shed 0 bases, with 9 bases lying between them. This CDR3 comprises 14 residues. The TCR sequence derives from a male donor with ankylosing spondylitis or in good health (not recorded which). The sequenced material came from blood, either unsorted or a sorted T cell fraction (not recorded which). The chain couples TRBV29-1 to TRBJ2-2; D gene ambiguous. This CDR3 is CSVARLSNTGELFF. In nucleotides, the CDR3 is TGCAGCGTTGCTAGGCTCTCGAACACCGGGGAGCTGTTTTTT.